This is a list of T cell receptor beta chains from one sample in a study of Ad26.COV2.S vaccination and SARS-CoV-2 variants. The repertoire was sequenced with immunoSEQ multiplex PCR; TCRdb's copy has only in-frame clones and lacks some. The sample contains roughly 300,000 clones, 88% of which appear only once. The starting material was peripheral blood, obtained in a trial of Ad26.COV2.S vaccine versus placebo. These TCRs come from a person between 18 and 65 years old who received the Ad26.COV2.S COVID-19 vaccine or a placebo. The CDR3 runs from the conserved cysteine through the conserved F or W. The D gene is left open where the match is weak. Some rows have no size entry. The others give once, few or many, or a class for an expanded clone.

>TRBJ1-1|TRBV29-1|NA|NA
CSVTGGENTEAFF
TGCAGCGTCACCGGGGGGGAGAACACTGAAGCTTTCTTT
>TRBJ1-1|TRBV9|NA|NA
CASSVAANTEAFF
TGTGCCAGCAGCGTAGCCGCGAACACTGAAGCTTTCTTT
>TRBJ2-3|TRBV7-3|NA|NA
CASSLLAGPTDTQYF
TGTGCCAGCAGCTTATTGGCGGGGCCCACAGATACGCAGTATTTT
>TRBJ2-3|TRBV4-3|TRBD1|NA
CASSQGDRFTDTQYF
TGCGCCAGCAGCCAAGGGGACAGGTTCACAGATACGCAGTATTTT
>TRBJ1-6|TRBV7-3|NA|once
CASSPRTSNSPLHF
TGTGCCAGCAGCCCCCGGACTTCCAATTCACCCCTCCACTTT
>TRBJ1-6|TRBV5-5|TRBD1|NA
CASSLQGAYNSPLHF
TGTGCCAGCAGCTTACAGGGGGCCTATAATTCACCCCTCCACTTT
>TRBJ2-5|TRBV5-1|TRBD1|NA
CASRMAGGSETQYF
TGCGCCAGCAGAATGGCAGGGGGCTCGGAGACCCAGTACTTC
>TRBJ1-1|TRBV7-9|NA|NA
CASSLIGGSGVEAFF
TGTGCCAGCAGCCTTATTGGTGGCTCGGGTGTTGAAGCTTTCTTT
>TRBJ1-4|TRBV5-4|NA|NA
CASSLTGTGEKLFF
TGTGCCAGCAGCCTTACAGGAACCGGGGAAAAACTGTTTTTT
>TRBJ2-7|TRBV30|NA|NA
CAWSVQPDGSYEQYF
TGTGCCTGGAGTGTACAACCTGACGGGTCCTACGAGCAGTACTTC
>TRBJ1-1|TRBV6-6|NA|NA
CASRSSGNTEAFF
TGTGCCAGCAGATCAAGTGGAAACACTGAAGCTTTCTTT
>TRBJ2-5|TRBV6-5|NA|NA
CASSFTRYLETQYF
TGTGCCAGCAGTTTTACTCGTTACCTAGAGACCCAGTACTTC
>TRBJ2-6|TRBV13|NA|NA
CASSFDLTGANVLTF
TGTGCCAGCAGCTTTGATTTAACTGGGGCCAACGTCCTGACTTTC
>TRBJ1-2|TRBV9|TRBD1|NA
CASSARQGTVYGYTF
TGTGCCAGCAGCGCAAGACAGGGGACAGTCTATGGCTACACCTTC